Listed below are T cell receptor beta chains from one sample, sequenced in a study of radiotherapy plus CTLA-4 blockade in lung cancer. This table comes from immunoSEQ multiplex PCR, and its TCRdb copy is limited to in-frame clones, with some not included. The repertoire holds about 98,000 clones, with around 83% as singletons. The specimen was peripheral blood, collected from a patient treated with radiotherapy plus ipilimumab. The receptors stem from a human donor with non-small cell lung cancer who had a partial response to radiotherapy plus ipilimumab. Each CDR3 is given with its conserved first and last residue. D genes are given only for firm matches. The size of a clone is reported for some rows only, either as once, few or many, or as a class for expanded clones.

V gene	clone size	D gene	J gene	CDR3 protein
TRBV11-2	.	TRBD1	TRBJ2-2	CASGTGDTGELFF
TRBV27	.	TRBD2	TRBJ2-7	CASSSASGFYEQYF
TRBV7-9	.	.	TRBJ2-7	CASSSSGYEQYF
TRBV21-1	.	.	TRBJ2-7	CASSDLAGREHYEQYF
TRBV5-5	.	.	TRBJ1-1	CASSIGGAEAFF
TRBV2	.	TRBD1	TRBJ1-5	CGTSGDRGNQPQHF
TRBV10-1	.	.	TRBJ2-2	CASSPGTANTGELFF
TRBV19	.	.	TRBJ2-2	CASRMGMNTGELFF
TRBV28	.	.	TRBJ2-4	CASKGTSVAKNIQYF
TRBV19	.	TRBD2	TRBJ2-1	CASSIEASSGRRFGRSNEQFF
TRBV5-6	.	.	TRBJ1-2	CASSPRGAYGYTF
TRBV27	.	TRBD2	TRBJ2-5	CASSWGTTTSETQYF
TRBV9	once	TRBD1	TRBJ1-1	CASSPTGTGGLNTEAFF
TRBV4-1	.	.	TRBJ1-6	CASSQQLWNSPLHF
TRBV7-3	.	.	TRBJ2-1	CASSPTTSSYSYNEQFF